A single sample is the source of the 17 T cell receptor beta chains below, sequenced in a study of cytomegalovirus exposure and HLA in healthy donors (dated by TCRdb to about 2017). To prepare the library, the immunoSEQ multiplex PCR assay was applied. The multiplex PCR relied on a mix of 60 forward primers for TCR Vbeta segments and 13 reverse primers for TCR Jbeta segments. Drawn from immuneACCESS, this table holds only the in-frame rearrangements with V and J called that TCRdb kept. Clones are partly lost; checked studies trace under half to an unresolved V gene and leave the rest unexplained. Present in this sample are about 200,000 clones, 82% of which were seen just once. The ten largest clones take up 2.7% of the sample. The specimen was PBMCs. The receptors derive from a woman aged 35 to 49 in good health and CMV-seronegative.

The chain has TRBV4-1 and TRBJ1-3, with unresolved D. V lost 1 base to trimming and J lost 0 bases, with 7 bases between them. CDR3 length: 15 residues. The germline CDR1 and CDR2 sequences are MGHRA and YSYEKL. The CDR3 here is CASSQGTRSGNTIYF. CDR3 in DNA: TGCGCCAGCAGCCAAGGCACTCGCTCTGGAAACACCATATATTTT.

The V call is TRBV9, the J call TRBJ2-7, with 7 positions matching TRBD2. The CDR3 runs to 14 residues. Germline V gene lookup returns CDR1 SGDLS and CDR2 YYNGEE. V shed 4 bases and J 0 bases; nucleotides not matched to a gene: 4. The CDR3 region has the DNA TGTGCCAGCAGCCAAGCGGGATTCTCCTACGAGCAGTACTTC. Amino acids: CASSQAGFSYEQYF.

This clone was detected a few times. The gene calls are TRBV5-1 and TRBJ1-1, with D hard to call. Germline V gives CDR1 SGHRS, CDR2 YFSETQ. The CDR3 has 16 amino acids. Between the trimmed V and J ends, which lost 1 base and 5 bases, there was a span of 18 bases. CDR3: CASSLNTLHEVTEAFF. The CDR3 DNA reads TGCGCCAGCAGCTTGAACACCCTCCATGAGGTGACTGAAGCTTTCTTT.

This clone has a handful of counts. The chain combines TRBV10-2 with TRBJ2-1; D is unresolved. V lost 8 bases and J lost 3, with 11 bases in between. CDR3 size: 13 residues. Germline V gene lookup returns CDR1 WSHSY and CDR2 SAAADI. CDR3: CASASGSYNEQFF. The CDR3 nucleotides are TGCGCCAGCGCTTCAGGTAGCTACAATGAGCAGTTCTTC.

The J gene is TRBJ2-2, the V gene TRBV19; D is possibly TRBD1 (7 bases). The CDR3 runs 15 residues. Germline loops: CDR1 LNHDA, CDR2 SQIVND (reference sequence). V lost 7 bases and J lost 5, with 17 bases in between. The CDR3 region is CASTSRQGGTGELFF. CDR3 bases: TGTGCCAGTACCTCTCGACAGGGAGGAACCGGGGAGCTGTTTTTT.

For this clone: This CDR3 is also generated by other DNA sequences in the sample. V gene TRBV10-1 combines with J gene TRBJ2-2; no reliable D call. V shed 6 bases and J shed 2 bases, with 4 bases lying between them. CDR1 WNHNN and CDR2 SYGVQD come from the germline V gene (reference sequence). This CDR3 is 12 amino acids long. The CDR3 here is CASSPNTGELFF. CDR3 sequence (DNA): TGCGCCAGCAGCCCAAACACCGGGGAGCTGTTTTTT.

The chain links TRBV21-1 to TRBJ2-1; the listed D gene, TRBD2, was not tested against the DNA. TRBV21-1 has pseudogene status. The CDR3 contains 12 residues. Here the CDR3 reads CASSAGPNEQFF. DNA of the CDR3: TGTGCCAGCAGCGCGGGCCCAAATGAGCAGTTCTTC.

In this sample, this clone turned up once. DNA for the CDR3: TGCGCCAGCAGCTTTAGCGGGAGGGTCTACGAGCAGTACTTC. This codes for CASSFSGRVYEQYF. The V call is TRBV5-1, the J call TRBJ2-7; 11 nucleotides agree with TRBD2. In germline, CDR1 is SGHRS, CDR2 YFSETQ. There are 14 residues in the CDR3. The V segment lost 2 bases and the J segment 3 bases; nucleotides outside the gene matches: 1.

The chain combines TRBV30 with TRBJ2-7; unclear D gene. CDR3 size: 12 residues. CDR1 is GTSNPN, CDR2 SVGIG, per germline (reference sequence). V was shortened by 5 bases and J by 0 bases, with 8 bases between the two germline ends. The CDR3 protein is CAWQRSSYEQYF. The CDR3 bases are TGTGCCTGGCAAAGGAGCTCCTACGAGCAGTACTTC.

This chain connects TRBV10-3 to TRBJ1-1; no clear D gene. The germline V gene has CDR1 ENHRY and CDR2 SYGVKD. The V gene lost 3 bases and the J gene lost 0 bases, with 11 bases spanning the gap. The CDR3 is 15 residues long. In nucleotides, the CDR3 is TGTGCCATCAGTGATAAAGACTTTTTGAACACTGAAGCTTTCTTT. Amino acids: CAISDKDFLNTEAFF.

The chain combines TRBV7-9 with TRBJ2-5; 9 bases match TRBD2. This CDR3 has 15 residues. Germline V gives CDR1 SEHNR, CDR2 FQNEAQ (reference sequence). The V segment lost 1 base and the J segment 5 bases; nucleotides outside the gene matches: 5. The CDR3 DNA is TGTGCCAGCAGCTTAGTGAATCTAGCGGGGGAGACCCAGTACTTC. This sequence encodes CASSLVNLAGETQYF.

The chain employs TRBV5-1 and TRBJ1-2; the match to TRBD1 covers 11 bases. Germline V CDR1 and CDR2: SGHRS, YFSETQ. Germline trimming cut 5 bases from V and 4 bases from J; bases unmatched to any gene: 13. There are 17 residues in the CDR3. The CDR3 loop is CASRALLAGTGGYGYTF. CDR3 DNA sequence: TGCGCCAGCAGAGCCCTTTTGGCCGGGACAGGGGGCTATGGCTACACCTTC.

The chain couples TRBV30 to TRBJ2-1; tentatively, D is TRBD2 (7 bases). In germline, CDR1 is GTSNPN, CDR2 SVGIG (reference sequence). The V and J ends lost 3 bases and 10 bases respectively, with 19 bases between them. There are 14 residues in the CDR3. The CDR3 sequence is CAWSRGAGHGEQFF. CDR3 bases: TGTGCCTGGAGCCGGGGGGCGGGACATGGGGAGCAGTTCTTC.

A word on this clone: Different DNA sequences within this sample yield the same CDR3. This chain links TRBV6-1 with TRBJ1-1; D gene unclear. Trimming removed 2 bases at V and 14 bases at J, with 18 bases between. Germline V gene sequence: CDR1 MNHNS, CDR2 SASEGT. CDR3 length equals 13 residues. The CDR3 region has the DNA TGTGCCAGCAGTGAAATCTTGGAGGATTCGGCCTTCTTT. As protein: CASSEILEDSAFF.

This chain connects TRBV7-2 to TRBJ2-1; 9 nucleotides match TRBD1. V gave up 0 bases and J gave up 8 bases; unmatched junction bases: 8. The CDR3 totals 16 residues. From germline, CDR1 is SGHTA and CDR2 FQGNSA. In DNA form, the CDR3 reads TGTGCCAGCAGCTTAGCGGGGGGGACAGGGCTGTATGAGCAGTTCTTC. This codes for CASSLAGGTGLYEQFF.

The chain has TRBV7-2 and TRBJ2-3; 7 bases match TRBD2. Germline V gene lookup returns CDR1 SGHTA and CDR2 FQGNSA. The CDR3 extends over 14 amino acids. V trimming: 4 bases; J trimming: 7 bases; junction bases outside the gene matches: 8. In DNA, the CDR3 is TGTGCCAGCAGCTCCGGACTAGGGCCACATACGCAGTATTTT. It is translated as CASSSGLGPHTQYF.

This chain uses TRBV28 with TRBJ2-7; unclear D gene. The CDR3 is 13 amino acids. CDR1 is MDHEN and CDR2 is SYDVKM in the germline V gene. Trimming pared 1 base from V and 5 bases from J, leaving 9 bases between. The CDR3 DNA reads TGTGCCAGCAGTTTATACAGTCAGAACGAGCAGTACTTC. It specifies CASSLYSQNEQYF.